This TCR beta chain was captured by sequencing in a study of graft-versus-host responses after intestinal transplantation (dated by TCRdb to about 2021). For the study in its entirety: The transplants that recipients received were multivisceral, liver-intestinal, or isolated intestinal. A cohort of about two dozen intestinal transplant recipients, including one retransplant, was enrolled, and 3 patients lacking pretransplant specimens were excluded. After intestinal transplantation, graft-versus-host and host-versus-graft alloreactive T cell clones were followed in the graft, circulation and bone marrow using bulk TCR-beta CDR3 sequencing. Rather than going through the commercial service, samples from three later patients were sequenced in-house on an Illumina MiSeq and processed with MiXCR. A peak of at least 4% donor T cells among recipient peripheral blood mononuclear cells was the definition used for donor T cell macrochimerism. To identify alloreactive clones, pre-transplant mixed lymphocyte reaction products were sequenced and compared with unstimulated pre-transplant donor and recipient T cells. All recipients received anti-thymocyte globulin induction followed by maintenance tacrolimus and steroids for three to four years. What the study reported, not specific to this receptor: Patients with donor T cell macrochimerism had high GvH to HvG T cell clonal ratios in their allografts. GvH clones were found in recipient bone marrow, and some of the GvH clones appeared earlier in ileal mucosa or blood, which is consistent with an intestinal mucosal origin. The conclusions were limited by the relatively low number and heterogeneity of the intestinal transplant patients. Early after transplant, peak levels of circulating GvH clones were associated with declines in HvG clones.

Reading the label with the study, this specimen's time point is: cells obtained before transplantation from donor or recipient. CD3+CD4+ and CD3+CD8+ populations were FACS-sorted from unstimulated pre-transplant donor and recipient cells taken from spleen or lymph nodes. The library was built by means of the immunoSEQ multiplex PCR assay. For most patients, genomic DNA was isolated with the Qiagen DNeasy Blood and Tissue Kit and sent frozen to Adaptive Biotechnologies for TCR sequencing. For most patients, genomic DNA was subjected to high-throughput TCR-beta CDR3 sequencing by Adaptive Biotechnologies. The authors' pipeline ran thus. Adaptive's ImmunoSEQ software was the source of the TCR sequencing data for 15 to 20 patients, while a few other patients were processed with MiXCR and VDJtools. To correct CD4 versus CD8 sorting errors, sequences present in both subsets at a frequency ratio below 5:1 were removed. CDR3 nucleotide sequences shared by donor and recipient were removed because the origin of these sequences could not be assigned. At least 2-fold expansion over unstimulated cells and a minimum CFSE-low frequency of 0.002% (template counts) or 0.001% (read counts) were required for clones to be classified as alloreactive. Clones detected in sequenced pre-transplant spleen, lymph node, or MLR CFSE-low populations of the donor or recipient were defined as mappable. Cumulative frequency of alloreactive clones was calculated as a percentage of all sequences weighted by copy number. TCRdb holds this immuneACCESS table with in-frame rearrangements only. Some clones are missing; in checked studies, unresolved V genes explain under half, and the rest has no known cause. D and trimming come from the DNA, and the V and J calls and clone size come from that table. Across this sample there are some 90,000 clones, with 85% to 90% seen only once. The top ten hold around 0.11% of the sample.

This clone is a singleton in its sample. Its antigen remains undetermined. No quality values exist for individual bases; no much larger clone is one base distant. CDR1 and CDR2 are read off the germline V gene as MGHDK and SYGVNS. After removal of 5 bases from V and 6 bases from J, the junction retains 7 bases not matched to a gene. The CDR3 goes from the cysteine to the phenylalanine over 16 residues. The only DNA kept is the CDR3, 48 bases in frame from the first base. The sequenced sample was unstimulated CD4+ T cells sorted from spleen or lymph node cells, obtained before intestinal transplant. Here the chain combines TRBV25-1 and TRBJ1-6; 10 central nucleotides agree with TRBD1. This TCR was sampled from a human donor who received an intestinal transplant. The DNA sequence is given as TGTGCCAGCAGTAACCCCGGACAGGGGGGTAATTCACCCCTCCACTTT. This is translated as CASSNPGQGGNSPLHF.